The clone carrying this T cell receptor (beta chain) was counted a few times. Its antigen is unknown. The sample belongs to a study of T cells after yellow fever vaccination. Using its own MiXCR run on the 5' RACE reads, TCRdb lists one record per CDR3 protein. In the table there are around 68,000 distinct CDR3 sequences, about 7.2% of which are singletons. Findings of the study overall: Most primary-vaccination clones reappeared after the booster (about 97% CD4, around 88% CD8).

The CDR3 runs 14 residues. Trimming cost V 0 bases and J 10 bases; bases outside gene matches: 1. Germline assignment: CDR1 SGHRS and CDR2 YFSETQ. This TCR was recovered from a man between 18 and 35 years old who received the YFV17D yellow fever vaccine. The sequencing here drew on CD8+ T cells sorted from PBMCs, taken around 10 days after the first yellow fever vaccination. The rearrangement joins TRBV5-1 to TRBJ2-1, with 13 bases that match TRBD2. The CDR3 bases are TGCGCCAGCAGCTTGGAGGGACTAGCGGGGGAGCAGTTCTTC. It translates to CASSLEGLAGEQFF.